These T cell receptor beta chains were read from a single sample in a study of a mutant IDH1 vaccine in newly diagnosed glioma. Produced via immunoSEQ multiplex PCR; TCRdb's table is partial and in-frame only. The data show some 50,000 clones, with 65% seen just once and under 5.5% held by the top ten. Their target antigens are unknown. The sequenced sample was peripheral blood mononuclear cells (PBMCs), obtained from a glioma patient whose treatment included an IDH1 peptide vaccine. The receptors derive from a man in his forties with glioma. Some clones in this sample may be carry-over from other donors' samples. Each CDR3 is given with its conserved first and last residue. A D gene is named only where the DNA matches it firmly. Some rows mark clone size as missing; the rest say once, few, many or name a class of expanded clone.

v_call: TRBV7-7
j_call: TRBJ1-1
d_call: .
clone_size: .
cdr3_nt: TGTGCCAGCAGCCTCAAGCGTCGGGAACGCTTCTTT
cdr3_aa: CASSLKRRERFF

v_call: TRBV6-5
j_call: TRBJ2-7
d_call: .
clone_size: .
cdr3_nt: TGTGCCAGCAGGAATAGACAGGTGTATTACGAGCAGTACTTC
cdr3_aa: CASRNRQVYYEQYF

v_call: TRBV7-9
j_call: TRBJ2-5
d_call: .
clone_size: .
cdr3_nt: TGTGCCAGCAGCAAAGACGGGGAGACCCAGTACTTC
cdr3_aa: CASSKDGETQYF

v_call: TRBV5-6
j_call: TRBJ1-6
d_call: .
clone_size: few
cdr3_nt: TGTGCCAGCAGCTTGGATGTTGGGCAGATTAATTCACCCCTCCACTTT
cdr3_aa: CASSLDVGQINSPLHF

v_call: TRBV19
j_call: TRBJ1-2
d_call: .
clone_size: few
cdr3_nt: TGTGCCAGTAGTATTGGCCGTCGGGGCTACACCTTC
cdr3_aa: CASSIGRRGYTF

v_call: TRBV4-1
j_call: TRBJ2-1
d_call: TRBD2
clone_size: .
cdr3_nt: TGCGCCAGCAGCCTCCGACTAGCGGACTCCTACAATGAGCAGTTCTTC
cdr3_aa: CASSLRLADSYNEQFF

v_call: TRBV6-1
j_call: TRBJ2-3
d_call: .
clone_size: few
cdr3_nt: TGTGCCAGCAGCCCGAAGGTCCCCCCCCCAGATACGCAGTATTTT
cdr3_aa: CASSPKVPPPDTQYF

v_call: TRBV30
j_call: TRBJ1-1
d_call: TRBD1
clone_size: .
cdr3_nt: TGTGCCTGGAGTGTTGGGACAGGGGGCTTCACTGAAGCTTTCTTT
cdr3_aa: CAWSVGTGGFTEAFF

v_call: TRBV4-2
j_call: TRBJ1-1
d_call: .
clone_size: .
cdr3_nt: TGTGCCAGCAGCCAAGACTGGGGCAGGGCCCTGAACACTGAAGCTTTCTTT
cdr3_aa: CASSQDWGRALNTEAFF

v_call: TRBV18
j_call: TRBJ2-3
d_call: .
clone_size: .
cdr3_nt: TGTGCCAGCTCACCGGGTAGCACAGATACGCAGTATTTT
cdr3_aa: CASSPGSTDTQYF

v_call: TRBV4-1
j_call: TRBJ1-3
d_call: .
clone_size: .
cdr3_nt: TGCGCCAGCAGCCAACCTCGTCTCGTCTCTGGAAACACCATATATTTT
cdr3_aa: CASSQPRLVSGNTIYF

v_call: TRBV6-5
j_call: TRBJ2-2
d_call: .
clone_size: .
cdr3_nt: TGTGCCAGCAGTTACTCTAGGAGGACGAACACCGGGGAGCTGTTTTTT
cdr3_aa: CASSYSRRTNTGELFF

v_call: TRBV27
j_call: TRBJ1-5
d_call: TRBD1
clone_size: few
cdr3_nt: TGTGCCAGCAGTCCCCGGACAGGAGGCAATCAGCCCCAGCATTTT
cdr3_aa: CASSPRTGGNQPQHF

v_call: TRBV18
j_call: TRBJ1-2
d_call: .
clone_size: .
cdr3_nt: TGTGCCAGCTCACCAACGAGGACAAAAGCGATGGGCTACACCTTC
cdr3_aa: CASSPTRTKAMGYTF

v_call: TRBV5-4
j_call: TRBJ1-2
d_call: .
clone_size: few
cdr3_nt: TGTGCCAGCAGCTTGGCCGGGGTGGATTATGGCTACACCTTC
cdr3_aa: CASSLAGVDYGYTF

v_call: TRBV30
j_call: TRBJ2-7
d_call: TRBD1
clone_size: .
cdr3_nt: TGTGCCTGGAGTCTGACAGGGCTACACTACGAGCAGTACTTC
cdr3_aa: CAWSLTGLHYEQYF

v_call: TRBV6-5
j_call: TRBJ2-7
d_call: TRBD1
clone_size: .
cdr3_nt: TGTGCCAGCAGTTATGACAGGGGCTACGAGCAGTACTTC
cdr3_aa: CASSYDRGYEQYF

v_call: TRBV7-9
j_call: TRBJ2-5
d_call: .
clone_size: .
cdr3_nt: TGTGCCAGCAGCCGGACATCTCCCGAGGGCCAAGAGACCCAGTACTTC
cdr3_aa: CASSRTSPEGQETQYF

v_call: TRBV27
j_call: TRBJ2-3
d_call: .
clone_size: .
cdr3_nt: TGTGCCAGCAGTTTAGCGGGGCCCACAGATACGCAGTATTTT
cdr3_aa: CASSLAGPTDTQYF

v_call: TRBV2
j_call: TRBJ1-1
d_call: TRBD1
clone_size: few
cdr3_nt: TGTGCCAGCAGGGGAAGACAGGGCACTGAAGCTTTCTTT
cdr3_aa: CASRGRQGTEAFF

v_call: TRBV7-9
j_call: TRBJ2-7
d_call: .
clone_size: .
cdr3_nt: TGTGCCAGCAGCTTAAGGGACGAGCAGTACTTC
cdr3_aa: CASSLRDEQYF

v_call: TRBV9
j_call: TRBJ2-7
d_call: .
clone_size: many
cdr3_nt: TGTGCCAGCAGCGTAGGAAACGAGCAGTACTTC
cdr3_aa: CASSVGNEQYF

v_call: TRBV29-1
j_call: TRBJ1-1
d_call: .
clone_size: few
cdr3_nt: TGCAGCGTTGAATTCGGGGACTACATGAACACTGAAGCTTTCTTT
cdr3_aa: CSVEFGDYMNTEAFF

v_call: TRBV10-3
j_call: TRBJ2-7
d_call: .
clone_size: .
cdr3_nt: TGTGCCATCGCGGCGGGGCCCTACGAGCAGTACTTC
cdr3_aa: CAIAAGPYEQYF

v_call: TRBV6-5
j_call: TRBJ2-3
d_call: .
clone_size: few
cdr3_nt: TGTGCCAGCAGTTACCGGGGCTTATTCACAGATACGCAGTATTTT
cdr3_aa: CASSYRGLFTDTQYF

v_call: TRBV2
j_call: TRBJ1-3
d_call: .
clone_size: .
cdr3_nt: TGTGCCAGCAGCGCCCTCCGGGGTACAGGAAACACCATATATTTT
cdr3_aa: CASSALRGTGNTIYF

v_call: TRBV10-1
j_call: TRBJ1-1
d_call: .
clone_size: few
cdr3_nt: TGCGCCAGCAGTGAGTCCCGGGCCACTGAAGCTTTCTTT
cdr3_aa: CASSESRATEAFF

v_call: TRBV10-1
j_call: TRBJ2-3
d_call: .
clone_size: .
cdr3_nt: TGCGCCAGCAGTATCACCGATACGCAGTATTTT
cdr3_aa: CASSITDTQYF

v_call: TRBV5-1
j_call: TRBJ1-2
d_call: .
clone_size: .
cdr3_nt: TGCGCCAGCAGCTCACGTGGCGCGGGTAGGGGCTACACCTTC
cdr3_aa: CASSSRGAGRGYTF

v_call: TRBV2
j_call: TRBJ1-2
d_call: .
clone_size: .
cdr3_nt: TGTGCCAGCAGTGCGGGAGTGGGGGGCTACACCTTC
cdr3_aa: CASSAGVGGYTF

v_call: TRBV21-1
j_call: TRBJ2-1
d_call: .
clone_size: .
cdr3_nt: TGTGCCAGCAGCAAATCGGGGGTTAATGAGCAGTTCTTC
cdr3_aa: CASSKSGVNEQFF

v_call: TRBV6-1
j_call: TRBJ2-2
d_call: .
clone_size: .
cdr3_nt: TGTGCCGGCAGCGCACTTACGAACACCGGGGAGCTGTTTTTT
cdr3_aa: CAGSALTNTGELFF

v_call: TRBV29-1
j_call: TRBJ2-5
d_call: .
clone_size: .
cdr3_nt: TGCAGCGCCGCACCTCAGGGACAAGAGACCCAGTACTTC
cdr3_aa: CSAAPQGQETQYF

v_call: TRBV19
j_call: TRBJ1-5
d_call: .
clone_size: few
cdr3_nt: TGTGCCAGTAGTAACCAGCCTCTTAGCAATCAGCCCCAGCATTTT
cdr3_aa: CASSNQPLSNQPQHF

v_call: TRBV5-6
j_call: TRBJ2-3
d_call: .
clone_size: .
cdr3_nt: TGTGCCAGCAGCTTGTTTTTTAGCCCGGGGCCCTTGGGCGATACGCAGTATTTT
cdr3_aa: CASSLFFSPGPLGDTQYF

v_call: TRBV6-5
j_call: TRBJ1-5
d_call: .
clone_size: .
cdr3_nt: TGTGCCAGCAGCCGAAACAGGGAGAGCAATCAGCCCCAGCATTTT
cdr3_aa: CASSRNRESNQPQHF

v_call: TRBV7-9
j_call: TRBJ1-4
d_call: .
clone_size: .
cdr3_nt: TGTGCCAGCAGCCCCGGGGGAATTGAAAAACTGTTTTTT
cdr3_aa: CASSPGGIEKLFF

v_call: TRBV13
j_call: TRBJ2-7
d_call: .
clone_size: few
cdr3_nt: TGTGCCAGCAGCCCGCGGATCGGGACACTAAACTCCTACGAGCAGTACTTC
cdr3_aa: CASSPRIGTLNSYEQYF

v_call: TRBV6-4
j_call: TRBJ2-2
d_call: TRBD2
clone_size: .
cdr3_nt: TGTCCGGGGGGTCCGATCACCGGGGAGCTGTTTTTT
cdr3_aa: CPGGPITGELFF

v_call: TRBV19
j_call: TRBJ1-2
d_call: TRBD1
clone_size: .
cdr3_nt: TGTGCCAGCCTAGGAAGCGGGACAGATTATAACTATGGCTACACCTTC
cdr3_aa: CASLGSGTDYNYGYTF

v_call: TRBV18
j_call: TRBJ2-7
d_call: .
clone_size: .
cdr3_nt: TGTGCCAGCTCACCACCGCAGCCCTCCTACGAGCAGTACTTC
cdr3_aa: CASSPPQPSYEQYF

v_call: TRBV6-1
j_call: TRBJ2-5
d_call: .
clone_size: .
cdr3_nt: TGTGCCAGCATGGACGGATGGTACCAAGAGACCCAGTACTTC
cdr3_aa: CASMDGWYQETQYF

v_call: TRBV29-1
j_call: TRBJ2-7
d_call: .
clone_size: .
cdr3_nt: TGCAGCGCGAGCCGGGATTTAACCATCTACGAGCAGTACTTC
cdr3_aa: CSASRDLTIYEQYF

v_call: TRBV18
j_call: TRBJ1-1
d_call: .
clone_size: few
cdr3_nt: TGTGCCAGCTCATCCGGAGGAGACACTGAAGCTTTCTTT
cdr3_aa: CASSSGGDTEAFF

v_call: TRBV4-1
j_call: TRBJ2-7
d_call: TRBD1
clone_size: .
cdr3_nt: TGCGCCAGCAGCCAAGATGATGGGACAGCGTCCCACGAGCAGTACTTC
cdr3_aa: CASSQDDGTASHEQYF